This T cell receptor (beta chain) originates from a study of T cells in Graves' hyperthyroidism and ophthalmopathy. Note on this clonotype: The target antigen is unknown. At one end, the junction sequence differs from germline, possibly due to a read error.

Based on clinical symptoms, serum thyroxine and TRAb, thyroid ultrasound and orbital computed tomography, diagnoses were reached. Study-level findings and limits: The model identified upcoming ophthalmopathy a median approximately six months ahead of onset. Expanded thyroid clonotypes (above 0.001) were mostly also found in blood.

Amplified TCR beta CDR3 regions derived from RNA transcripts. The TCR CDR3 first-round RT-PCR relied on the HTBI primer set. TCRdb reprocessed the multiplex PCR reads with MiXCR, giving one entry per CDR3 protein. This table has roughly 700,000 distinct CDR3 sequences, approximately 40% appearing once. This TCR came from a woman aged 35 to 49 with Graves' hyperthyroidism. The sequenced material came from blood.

CDR3 residues: CASSDRESLNTEAFF. CDR3 in DNA: TGTGCCAGCAGTGACAGGGAGAGCCTGAACACTGAAGCTTTCTTT. The chain combines TRBV10-3 with TRBJ1-1; the match to TRBD1 covers 7 bases. The germline V gene has CDR1 ENHRY and CDR2 SYGVKD. There are 15 residues in the CDR3.